This T cell receptor beta chain comes out of a study of cytomegalovirus exposure and HLA in healthy donors. Study conclusions and caveats: In an earlier analysis, about 87% or about 30%: the productive usage of most TCR beta V segments.

In regard to this clone: What it recognizes is unknown. Germline and junction disagree at one end, which may indicate a read error.

Germline-derived CDR1 and CDR2 are PRHDT and FYEKMQ (reference sequence). There are 19 residues in the CDR3. Use of 60 Vbeta and 13 Jbeta primers characterized the PCR. Measured with immunoSEQ multiplex PCR; TCRdb has only the in-frame clones, and not every one. The ten top clones account for approximately 0.93%, within a sample of approximately 120,000 clones. The specimen was PBMCs. This clonotype originated in a young man in good health and CMV-seronegative. The genes are TRBV13 and TRBJ2-4, with TRBD2 as a possible D gene (6 bases). CDR3 sequence reads: CASSFKVSSAVSSKSIQYF. CDR3 nucleotides: TGTGCCAGCAGCTTTAAAGTATCTAGCGCCGTGAGTTCCAAAAGCATTCAGTACTTC.